These 32 T cell receptor beta chains originate from one sample sequenced in a study of cytomegalovirus exposure and HLA in healthy donors (dated by TCRdb to the late 2010s). To prepare the library, the immunoSEQ multiplex PCR assay was applied. For the multiplex PCR, a mixture combining 60 forward primers for TCR Vbeta segments and 13 reverse primers for TCR Jbeta segments was used. TCRdb provides this immuneACCESS table in a form limited to in-frame rearrangements. Some clones are lacking; in checked studies, under half of them reflect an unresolved V gene, and why the rest are absent is not known. This sample comprises 120,000 or so clones, approximately 83% of them detected only once. Around 3.5% of the sample is taken by the ten largest. Sequencing used PBMCs. The receptors originated from a woman in her thirties or forties in good health and CMV-seropositive.

The rearrangement joins TRBV27 to TRBJ2-5; TRBD1 matches 10 bases. The DNA matches TRBJ2-7 better at its end, which makes the J call doubtful. Germline V gene lookup returns CDR1 MNHEY and CDR2 SMNVEV (reference sequence). CDR3 size: 15 residues. CDR3 protein: CASSRGQGDPYEQYF. CDR3 in DNA: TGTGCCAGCAGTAGAGGACAGGGGGATCCCTACGAGCAGTACTTC.

This clone was observed a single time. Other DNA sequences in the sample encode the same CDR3. The chain employs TRBV19 and TRBJ1-5, with 8 bases lining up with TRBD1. The V gene end was trimmed by 3 bases and the J gene end by 4 bases; junction bases not matched to a gene: 5. Germline-derived CDR1 and CDR2 are LNHDA and SQIVND (reference sequence). The CDR3 length is 15 residues. CDR3 loop: CASSIRTGLNQPQHF. CDR3 bases: TGTGCCAGTAGTATCAGGACAGGGTTGAATCAGCCCCAGCATTTT.

The chain is built from TRBV7-8 and TRBJ2-3; 10 bases are a match to TRBD2. The CDR3 covers 16 residues. V trimming: 3 bases; J trimming: 0 bases; junction bases outside the gene matches: 3. Germline loops: CDR1 SGHVS, CDR2 FQNEAQ. The chain's CDR3 is CASSLATSGSTDTQYF. The CDR3 bases are TGTGCCAGCAGCTTGGCGACTAGCGGGAGCACAGATACGCAGTATTTT. Combining the CDR3 with reference TRBV7-8 and TRBJ2-3 gives the whole variable domain GAGVSQSPRYKVAKRGQDVALRCDPISGHVSLFWYQQALGQGPEFLTYFQNEAQLDKSGLPSDRFFAERPEGSVSTLKIQRTQQEDSAVYLCASSLATSGSTDTQYFGPGTRLTVL.

The rearrangement uses TRBV6-5 and TRBJ2-3; the match to TRBD2 covers 11 bases. Looked up from germline, CDR1 is MNHEY and CDR2 is SVGAGI. The CDR3 has 15 amino acids. V gave up 4 bases and J gave up 3 bases; unmatched junction bases: 3. CDR3 amino acids: CASSSLAGGTDTQYF. Here the CDR3 DNA reads TGTGCCAGCAGTTCCCTAGCGGGAGGTACAGATACGCAGTATTTT.

The chain combines TRBV19 with TRBJ2-7; D remains ambiguous. This CDR3 spans 13 amino acids. Trimming removed 3 bases at V and 6 bases at J, with 12 bases between. Looked up from germline, CDR1 is LNHDA and CDR2 is SQIVND (reference sequence). CDR3 residues: CASSMVPASEQYF. CDR3 in DNA: TGTGCCAGTAGTATGGTCCCAGCTAGCGAGCAGTACTTC. Full variable domain (outside the CDR3, taken from reference TRBV19 and TRBJ2-7): DGGITQSPKYLFRKEGQNVTLSCEQNLNHDAMYWYRQDPGQGLRLIYYSQIVNDFQKGDIAEGYSVSREKKESFPLTVTSAQKNPTAFYLCASSMVPASEQYFGPGTRLTVT.

V usage is TRBV6-1 and J usage is TRBJ2-7; 7 nucleotides match TRBD2. Germline V gene sequence: CDR1 MNHNS, CDR2 SASEGT. The CDR3 is 14 residues long. With 10 bases clipped from V and 2 bases from J, the junction kept 11 bases outside the gene matches. For the CDR3, the DNA is TGTGCCAACCTCGGGGGGTCTTTAACCTACGAGCAGTACTTC. It is translated as CANLGGSLTYEQYF.

The chain uses TRBV5-1 and TRBJ2-2; 7 bases are shared with TRBD2. The V and J ends lost 4 bases and 6 bases, in that order; junction bases with no gene match: 6. The CDR3 sequence is 14 residues long. Germline loops: CDR1 SGHRS, CDR2 YFSETQ. The DNA of the CDR3 is TGCGCCAGCAGCCTGCTGACTAGCCCCGGGGAGCTGTTTTTT. Its translation: CASSLLTSPGELFF.

The chain carries TRBV30 and TRBJ1-1; perhaps TRBD1 as D (6 bases). CDR1 is GTSNPN, CDR2 SVGIG, per germline (reference sequence). The ends were cut back, 0 bases at V and 3 bases at J, with 11 bases in the middle. The CDR3 totals 14 residues. The CDR3 here is CAWSVQGRDTEAFF. CDR3 in DNA: TGTGCCTGGAGTGTACAGGGTAGAGACACTGAAGCTTTCTTT.

The chain has TRBV7-9 and TRBJ2-7; TRBD1 aligns across 7 bases. Per germline, CDR1 SEHNR and CDR2 FQNEAQ (reference sequence). The trim removed 5 bases at V and 1 base at J, leaving 8 bases unmatched. This CDR3 comprises 15 residues. CDR3 sequence: CASSRPQGVSYEQYF. The CDR3 DNA reads as TGTGCCAGCAGCCGCCCGCAGGGGGTTTCCTACGAGCAGTACTTC.

The V gene is TRBV4-3, the J gene TRBJ2-2, with a tentative D call TRBD2 (6 bases). Trimming shortened V by 3 bases and J by 1 base, and 15 bases separated the two germline ends. CDR1 and CDR2 from the germline V gene are LGHNA and YSLEER. This CDR3 region has 17 residues. CDR3 nucleotides: TGCGCCAGCAGCCAGGAGGGTACTATGGTGAACACCGGGGAGCTGTTTTTT. It specifies CASSQEGTMVNTGELFF.

To note about this clone: The junction shows a germline mismatch at one end, possibly a read error. The V call is TRBV7-9, the J call TRBJ1-1, with D hard to call. CDR1 is SEHNR and CDR2 is FQNEAQ in the germline V gene (reference sequence). The length of the CDR3 is 12 residues. The chain's CDR3 is CSSSFSGTEAFF. In DNA, the CDR3 is TGTTCCAGCAGCTTTTCGGGCACTGAAGCTTTCTTT.

The chain recombines TRBV10-3 with TRBJ2-7; TRBD2 matches at 10 bases. The CDR3 has 14 residues. With V trimmed by 2 bases and J by 7 bases, 5 bases remained unmatched. CDR1 is ENHRY and CDR2 is SYGVKD in the germline V gene. Here the CDR3 reads CAISEGTSALEQYF. The CDR3 DNA reads TGTGCCATCAGTGAGGGGACTAGCGCGCTGGAGCAGTACTTC.

This sequence joins TRBV7-2 and TRBJ2-5; 10 nucleotides match TRBD2. The J call may be mistaken, given a closer DNA end match to TRBJ2-7. The CDR3 is 18 amino acids. Germline-derived CDR1 and CDR2 are SGHTA and FQGNSA. In nucleotides, the CDR3 is TGTGCCAGCAGCCCCTTCGTCCTAACTAGCGGGATTAGGAACGAGCAGTACTTC. This sequence encodes CASSPFVLTSGIRNEQYF.

This clone was seen only a few times. This chain connects TRBV5-1 to TRBJ2-7, with 7 bases fitting TRBD2. The CDR3 has 17 amino acids. Germline V gene sequence: CDR1 SGHRS, CDR2 YFSETQ. With 1 base clipped from V and 3 bases from J, the junction kept 13 bases outside the gene matches. CDR3 sequence: CASSLRVWREGSYEQYF. DNA of the CDR3: TGCGCCAGCAGCTTGAGGGTGTGGAGGGAGGGCAGCTACGAGCAGTACTTC.

This clone came up a few times. V and J are TRBV6-1 and TRBJ2-1, with TRBD1 matching over 9 bases. Trimming cost V 2 bases and J 4 bases; bases outside gene matches: 6. The CDR3 sequence is 16 residues long. Per the germline V gene, CDR1 is MNHNS and CDR2 is SASEGT. The CDR3: CASSEFEQGAYNEQFF. The DNA of the CDR3 is TGTGCCAGCAGTGAATTCGAACAGGGGGCTTACAATGAGCAGTTCTTC.

This clone was observed a handful of times. Written as DNA, the CDR3 is TGTGCCAGCAGCTTCGACCGGACAGGGAACTACGAGCAGTACTTC. Translated, it gives CASSFDRTGNYEQYF. The chain recombines TRBV7-9 with TRBJ2-7, with 8 bases matching TRBD1. Germline loops: CDR1 SEHNR, CDR2 FQNEAQ (reference sequence). This CDR3 is 15 amino acids long. J gave up 3 bases and V 3 bases, and 7 bases lay outside the gene matches. Filled out from reference TRBV7-9 and TRBJ2-7, the complete variable domain reads DTGVSQNPRHKITKRGQNVTFRCDPISEHNRLYWYRQTLGQGPEFLTYFQNEAQLEKSRLLSDRFSAERPKGSFSTLEIQRTEQGDSAMYLCASSFDRTGNYEQYFGPGTRLTVT.

The sample holds one count of this clone. The chain joins TRBV27 to TRBJ2-5, with 9 bases lining up with TRBD2. Germline CDR1 MNHEY, CDR2 SMNVEV (reference sequence). The ends lost 1 base at V and 4 bases at J; junction bases unmatched: 10. This CDR3 region has 17 residues. Written as DNA, the CDR3 is TGTGCCAGCAGTTTATTCGCTAGCGGGAATCCGCGAGAGACCCAGTACTTC. This translates into CASSLFASGNPRETQYF.

CDR3 DNA sequence: TGTGCCAGCACCCAATCAATAGCGGGAACCTACGAGCAGTACTTC. It codes for CASTQSIAGTYEQYF. The rearrangement joins TRBV6-6 to TRBJ2-7, with 8 positions matching TRBD2. V lost 7 bases and J lost 2; bases outside the gene matches: 10. Germline values: CDR1 MNHNY, CDR2 SVGAGI (reference sequence). CDR3 length equals 15 residues.

A few counts support this clone. The genes are TRBV6-1 and TRBJ1-6; 7 bases are a match to TRBD1. The CDR3 is 17 amino acids. CDR1 MNHNS and CDR2 SASEGT come from the germline V gene. J gave up 4 bases and V 4 bases, and 10 bases lay outside the gene matches. The CDR3 reads CASSGLQGEWYNSPLHF. CDR3 nucleotide sequence: TGTGCCAGCAGTGGTCTTCAGGGGGAATGGTATAATTCACCCCTCCACTTT.

The genes are TRBV9 and TRBJ2-7; 8 positions match TRBD1. Germline V CDR1 and CDR2: SGDLS, YYNGEE. Losses at the gene ends were 4 bases for V and 4 bases for J; bases not matched to a gene: 7. This CDR3 contains 14 residues. CDR3 amino acids: CASSYEGQGYEQYF. Written as DNA, the CDR3 is TGTGCCAGCAGCTATGAAGGACAGGGATACGAGCAGTACTTC.

This clone occurred a few times. V and J are TRBV6-5 and TRBJ1-1, with a tentative D call TRBD1 (5 bases). Germline V gene lookup returns CDR1 MNHEY and CDR2 SVGAGI. CDR3 size: 13 residues. V dropped 7 bases and J dropped 5 bases, with 14 bases sitting between them. DNA for the CDR3: TGTGCCAGCATGCAGGGTAGTTGGACTGAAGCTTTCTTT. Encoded protein: CASMQGSWTEAFF.

The chain couples TRBV29-1 to TRBJ1-1; 7 bases fit TRBD1. With V trimmed by 6 bases and J by 4 bases, 8 bases remained unmatched. This CDR3 is built from 13 residues. From germline, CDR1 is SQVTM and CDR2 ANQGSEA. The CDR3 reads CSVRQGRGTEAFF. In DNA, the CDR3 is TGCAGCGTCCGACAGGGCAGGGGCACTGAAGCTTTCTTT.

The count of this clone is one. The genes are TRBV5-1 and TRBJ2-3; 8 nucleotides line up with TRBD2. Trimming took 4 bases from V and 4 from J; bases not matched to a gene: 8. CDR1 and CDR2 from the germline V gene are SGHRS and YFSETQ. The CDR3 length is 15 residues. This CDR3 is CASSPAGVIADTQYF. The CDR3 DNA reads as TGCGCCAGCAGCCCAGCGGGAGTTATCGCAGATACGCAGTATTTT.

This clone was seen a few times. The V gene is TRBV6-6, the J gene TRBJ2-3, with 12 bases lining up with TRBD2. CDR3 size: 15 residues. CDR1 and CDR2 (germline): MNHNY, SVGAGI (reference sequence). The J segment lost 4 bases and the V segment lost 6 bases, leaving 5 bases of the junction unmatched. The CDR3 nucleotides read TGTGCCAGCAGCCGGACTAGCGGGACCCCAGATACGCAGTATTTT. Translated, it gives CASSRTSGTPDTQYF.

This clone was recorded a few times. The chain couples TRBV9 to TRBJ1-3; 7 nucleotides agree with TRBD1. The length of the CDR3 is 19 residues. Looked up from germline, CDR1 is SGDLS and CDR2 is YYNGEE. V dropped 0 bases and J dropped 0; count of bases not matched to a gene: 12. DNA for the CDR3: TGTGCCAGCAGCGTAGCTTCCCCGGGACAGCTTGGCTCTGGAAACACCATATATTTT. This sequence encodes CASSVASPGQLGSGNTIYF.

The V gene is TRBV5-1, the J gene TRBJ2-1; a possible D gene is TRBD2 (6 bases). The CDR3 covers 14 residues. The V end was cut by 8 bases, the J end by 5 bases, with 17 bases between. The germline V gene has CDR1 SGHRS and CDR2 YFSETQ. CDR3 loop: CASRRESLHNEQFF. Here the CDR3 DNA reads TGCGCCAGTAGGAGGGAGTCACTACACAATGAGCAGTTCTTC.

The chain is built from TRBV7-2 and TRBJ2-7, with TRBD1 as a possible D gene (5 bases). V lost 2 bases to trimming and J lost 12 bases, with 14 bases between them. This CDR3 region has 12 residues. CDR1 is SGHTA, CDR2 FQGNSA, per germline. In DNA, the CDR3 is TGTGCCAGCAGCTTAATGGGGCCAGAGATGTACTTC. Amino acid sequence: CASSLMGPEMYF.

V and J are TRBV4-1 and TRBJ1-4, with D unresolved. CDR1 and CDR2 from the germline V gene are MGHRA and YSYEKL. The CDR3 is 14 residues long. Trimming stripped 4 bases from V and 7 bases from J, with 13 bases between. CDR3 protein: CASSPREVGEKLFF. DNA of the CDR3: TGCGCCAGCAGCCCTCGGGAGGTCGGTGAAAAACTGTTTTTT.

This chain joins TRBV5-4 and TRBJ2-7, with D possibly matching TRBD2 (5 bases). CDR3 size: 16 residues. V was shortened by 4 bases and J by 7 bases, with 24 bases between the two germline ends. CDR1 is SGHNT, CDR2 YYREEE, per germline (reference sequence). In DNA, the CDR3 is TGTGCCAGCAGCCTCGGATCGGCGATACTCCCGGGGGAGCAGTACTTC. The encoded protein is CASSLGSAILPGEQYF.

This clone was seen only a few times. The chain joins TRBV4-1 to TRBJ2-1; maybe TRBD2 (6 bases). This CDR3 has 16 residues. V was pared by 0 bases and J by 5 bases, with 14 bases between. Germline loops: CDR1 MGHRA, CDR2 YSYEKL. CDR3 amino acids: CASSQERDFRDNEQFF. The CDR3 coding sequence is TGCGCCAGCAGCCAAGAAAGGGACTTCCGGGACAATGAGCAGTTCTTC.

V gene TRBV30 combines with J gene TRBJ2-7; 8 bases agree with TRBD1. Germline CDR1 reads GTSNPN; CDR2 reads SVGIG (reference sequence). CDR3 length: 13 amino acids. V gave up 5 bases and J gave up 6 bases; unmatched junction bases: 9. The CDR3 here is CAWVRTGKFEQYF. CDR3 nucleotides: TGTGCCTGGGTAAGGACAGGGAAGTTCGAGCAGTACTTC.

As regards this clone: An end of the junction differs from the germline gene, which may be a read error. The chain has TRBV7-9 and TRBJ1-3; D is ambiguous. This CDR3 region has 15 residues. Germline V gene data show CDR1 as SEHNR and CDR2 as FQNEAQ (reference sequence). CDR3 sequence: CSSSLAPEAGNTIYF. The CDR3 DNA follows: TGTTCCAGCAGCTTAGCTCCGGAGGCTGGAAACACCATATATTTT.